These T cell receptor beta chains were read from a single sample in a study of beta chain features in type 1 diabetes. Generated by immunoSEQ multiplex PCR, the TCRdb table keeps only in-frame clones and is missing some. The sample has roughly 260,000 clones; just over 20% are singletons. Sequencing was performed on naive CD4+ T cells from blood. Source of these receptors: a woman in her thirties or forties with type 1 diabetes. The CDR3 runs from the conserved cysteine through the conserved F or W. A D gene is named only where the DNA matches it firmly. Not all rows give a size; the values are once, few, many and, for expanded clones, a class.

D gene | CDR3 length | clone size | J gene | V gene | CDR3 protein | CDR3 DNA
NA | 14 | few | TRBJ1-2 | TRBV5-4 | CASSLGAANYGYTF | TGTGCCAGCAGCTTGGGGGCAGCCAACTATGGCTACACCTTC
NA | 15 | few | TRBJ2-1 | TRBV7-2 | CASSSSADSFNEQFF | TGTGCCAGCAGCTCGTCCGCGGACAGTTTCAATGAGCAGTTCTTC
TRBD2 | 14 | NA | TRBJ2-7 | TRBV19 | CASKVSGSSGEQYF | TGTGCCAGTAAAGTTAGCGGGTCCTCGGGCGAGCAGTACTTC
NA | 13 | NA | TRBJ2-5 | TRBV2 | CASLGGLQETQYF | TGTGCCAGCCTCGGAGGATTACAAGAGACCCAGTACTTC
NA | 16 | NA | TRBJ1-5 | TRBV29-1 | CSVENPPGLRNQPQHF | TGCAGCGTTGAAAACCCGCCAGGGCTTCGCAATCAGCCCCAGCATTTT
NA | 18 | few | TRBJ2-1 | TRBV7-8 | CASSLTPRGSSSYNEQFF | TGTGCCAGCAGCTTAACCCCCCGGGGTAGCAGCTCCTACAATGAGCAGTTCTTC
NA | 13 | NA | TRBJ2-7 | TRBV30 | CAWSVSVTYEQYF | TGTGCCTGGAGTGTCTCCGTTACCTACGAGCAGTACTTC
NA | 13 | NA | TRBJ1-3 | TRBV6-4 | CASIGSSGNTIYF | TGTGCCAGCATCGGGAGCTCTGGAAACACCATATATTTT
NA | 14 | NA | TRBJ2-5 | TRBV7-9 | CASSLAGVEETQYF | TGTGCCAGCAGCTTGGCGGGTGTTGAAGAGACCCAGTACTTC
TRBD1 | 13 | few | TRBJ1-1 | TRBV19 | CASSRDSGAEAFF | TGTGCCAGTAGTAGGGACAGTGGGGCTGAAGCTTTCTTT
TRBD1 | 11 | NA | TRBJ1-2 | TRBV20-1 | CSATGGRGYTF | TGCAGTGCTACAGGGGGCCGTGGCTACACCTTC
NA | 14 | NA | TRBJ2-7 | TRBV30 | CASHISGGLREQYF | TGTGCCTCGCACATCTCCGGCGGTCTGAGGGAGCAGTACTTC
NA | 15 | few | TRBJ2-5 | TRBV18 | CASSPPGRPQETQYF | TGTGCCAGCTCACCCCCAGGGCGGCCCCAAGAGACCCAGTACTTC
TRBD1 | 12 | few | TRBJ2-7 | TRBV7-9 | CASSSDRERQYF | TGTGCCAGCAGCTCCGACAGGGAGCGGCAGTACTTC
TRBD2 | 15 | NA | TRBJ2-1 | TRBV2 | CASSAGLAGGYEQFF | TGTGCCAGCAGCGCGGGACTAGCGGGAGGCTATGAGCAGTTCTTC
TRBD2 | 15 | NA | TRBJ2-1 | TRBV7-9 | CASSFLAGAGNEQFF | TGTGCCAGCAGCTTCCTAGCGGGAGCGGGAAATGAGCAGTTCTTC
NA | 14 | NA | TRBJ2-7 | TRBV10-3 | CAISDRGPSYEQYF | TGTGCCATCAGTGACAGGGGACCCTCCTACGAGCAGTACTTC
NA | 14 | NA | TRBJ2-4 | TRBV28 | CASSLTGAKNIQYF | TGTGCCAGCAGCCTCACAGGGGCCAAAAACATTCAGTACTTC
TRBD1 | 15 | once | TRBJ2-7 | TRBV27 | CASSVYRDRVAEQYF | TGTGCCAGCAGTGTCTACCGGGACAGGGTTGCCGAGCAGTACTTC
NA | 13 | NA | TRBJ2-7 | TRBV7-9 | CASSALGVGEQYF | TGTGCCAGCAGCGCACTCGGGGTTGGCGAGCAGTACTTC
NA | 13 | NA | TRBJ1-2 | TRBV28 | CASSYRGGYGYTF | TGTGCCAGCAGCTATAGAGGGGGCTATGGCTACACCTTC
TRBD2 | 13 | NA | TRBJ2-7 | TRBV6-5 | CASSSSDGREQYF | TGTGCCAGCAGTAGCTCGGACGGGAGGGAGCAGTACTTC
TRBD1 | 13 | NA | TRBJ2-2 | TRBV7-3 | CASKTGYTGELFF | TGTGCCAGCAAGACAGGGTACACCGGGGAGCTGTTTTTT
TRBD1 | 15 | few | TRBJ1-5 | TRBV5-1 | CASSQTGGGNQPQHF | TGCGCCAGCAGTCAGACAGGGGGCGGCAATCAGCCCCAGCATTTT
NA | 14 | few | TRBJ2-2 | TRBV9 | CASSPDSHTGELFF | TGTGCCAGCAGCCCGGACAGTCACACCGGGGAGCTGTTTTTT
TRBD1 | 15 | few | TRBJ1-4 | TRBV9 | CASSATGTGLEKLFF | TGTGCCAGCAGCGCAACCGGGACAGGGCTGGAAAAACTGTTTTTT
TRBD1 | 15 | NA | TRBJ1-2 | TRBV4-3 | CASSQGGRGHYGYTF | TGCGCCAGCAGCCAAGGAGGCAGGGGGCACTATGGCTACACCTTC
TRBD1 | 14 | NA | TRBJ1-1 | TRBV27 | CASSFWDRRTEAFF | TGTGCCAGCAGTTTTTGGGACAGGCGGACTGAAGCTTTCTTT
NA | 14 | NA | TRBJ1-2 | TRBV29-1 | CSVEAPDRGYGYTF | TGCAGCGTTGAAGCCCCAGATAGGGGCTATGGCTACACCTTC
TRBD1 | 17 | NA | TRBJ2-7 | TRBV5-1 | CASSLVLDRDQSYEQYF | TGCGCCAGCAGCTTGGTACTCGACAGGGATCAATCCTACGAGCAGTACTTC
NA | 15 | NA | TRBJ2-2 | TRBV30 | CAWRGGRGNTGELFF | TGTGCCTGGAGGGGAGGACGGGGCAACACCGGGGAGCTGTTTTTT
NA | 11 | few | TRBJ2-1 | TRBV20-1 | CSARSPNEQFF | TGCAGTGCTAGATCCCCGAATGAGCAGTTCTTC
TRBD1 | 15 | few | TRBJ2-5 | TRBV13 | CASSLGDRGGETQYF | TGTGCCAGCAGCTTAGGGGACAGGGGAGGGGAGACCCAGTACTTC
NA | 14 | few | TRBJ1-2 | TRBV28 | CASLAQEVYYGYTF | TGTGCCAGCTTAGCCCAGGAGGTTTACTATGGCTACACCTTC
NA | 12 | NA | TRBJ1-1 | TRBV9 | CASSTTHTEAFF | TGTGCCAGCAGCACCACTCACACTGAAGCTTTCTTT
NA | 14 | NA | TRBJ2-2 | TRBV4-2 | CASSQGGDTGELFF | TGTGCCAGCAGCCAGGGGGGAGACACCGGGGAGCTGTTTTTT
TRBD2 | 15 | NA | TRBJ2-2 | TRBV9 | CASSVGTSATGELFF | TGTGCCAGCAGCGTCGGGACTAGCGCCACCGGGGAGCTGTTTTTT
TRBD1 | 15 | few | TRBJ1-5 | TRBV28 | CASSLKGAESQPQHF | TGTGCCAGCAGTTTAAAGGGGGCAGAGAGTCAGCCCCAGCATTTT
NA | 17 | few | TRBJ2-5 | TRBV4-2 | CASSQVASRGREETQYF | TGTGCCAGCAGCCAAGTTGCTAGCAGGGGCCGCGAAGAGACCCAGTACTTC